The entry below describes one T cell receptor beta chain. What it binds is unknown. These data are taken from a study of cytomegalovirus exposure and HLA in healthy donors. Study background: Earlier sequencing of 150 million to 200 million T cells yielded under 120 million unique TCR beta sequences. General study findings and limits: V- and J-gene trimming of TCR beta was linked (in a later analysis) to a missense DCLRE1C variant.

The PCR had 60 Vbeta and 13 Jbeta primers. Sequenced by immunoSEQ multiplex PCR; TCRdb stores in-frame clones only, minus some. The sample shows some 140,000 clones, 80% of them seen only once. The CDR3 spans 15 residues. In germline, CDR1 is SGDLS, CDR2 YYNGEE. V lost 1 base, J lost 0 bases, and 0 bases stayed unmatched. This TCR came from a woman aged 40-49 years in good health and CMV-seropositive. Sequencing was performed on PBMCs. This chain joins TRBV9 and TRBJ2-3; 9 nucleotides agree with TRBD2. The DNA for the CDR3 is TGTGCCAGCAGCGTACTAGCGGGGAGCACAGATACGCAGTATTTT. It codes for CASSVLAGSTDTQYF.